This paragraph covers one T cell receptor beta chain sequence. Its antigen is unidentified. Deep was the level used in running the assay. The data were produced by immunoSEQ multiplex PCR, yet TCRdb's version contains in-frame clones alone and is incomplete. The sample records roughly 810,000 clones, 90% to 97% being singletons. The sample comes from a study of shared clonotypes between healthy human individuals. The CDR3 runs to 17 residues. V lost 3 bases, J lost 2 bases, and 6 bases stayed unmatched. Germline values: CDR1 WSHSY, CDR2 SAAADI. Naive CD8 populations comprised CD45RO-negative cells positively selected for CCR7, excluding terminally differentiated effector memory CD45RA+ cells. Every contributor of samples was a Caucasian grown-up residing in Nashville, Tennessee. General study points: Depth was large, yet rarefaction showed that sorted-subset sequencing was incomplete.

The sequence was collected from a man aged 25 to 40 in good health. Specimen: naive CD8+ T cells sorted from blood. The V and J genes are TRBV10-2 and TRBJ2-7; 14 positions match TRBD2. DNA of the CDR3: TGCGCCAGCAGTGATGGGACTAGCGGGAGTAGTCCCTACGAGCAGTACTTC. Its protein is CASSDGTSGSSPYEQYF.